The present TCR beta chain was sequenced within a study of blood T cell repertoires in COVID-19. For the study at large: Samples came from the United States, Italy and Spain, spanning acute and convalescent COVID-19. T cells, B-cell-depleted T cells, or PBMCs provided the cDNA or gDNA that served as material.

Trimming removed 3 bases from V and 0 bases from J; junction bases left unmatched: 8. Per germline, CDR1 KGHSH and CDR2 LQKENI. The CDR3 is 17 amino acids. As processed by the authors: The authors estimated nucleated cell counts from reference gene primer amplification. Here immunoSEQ multiplex PCR was the method, and the copy in TCRdb shows in-frame clones only, minus some. V and J calls and clone size are those listed in that table; D and trimming were worked out from the DNA. The data show 120,000 or so clones, with 88% seen just once and approximately 3.5% held by the top ten. The chain links TRBV18 to TRBJ1-3, with 7 positions matching TRBD1. The TCR comes from a woman between 50 and 59 years old with acute or convalescent COVID-19. Sequenced: peripheral blood. The CDR3: CASSPLRQGNSGNTIYF. CDR3 DNA sequence: TGTGCCAGCTCACCGTTACGACAGGGAAACTCTGGAAACACCATATATTTT.